This TCR beta chain was found in a study of T-cell memory formation after mild COVID-19. Whole-study findings and limits: Clones contracting over day 15 to 85 were CD4/CD8 balanced, with later expanders leaning CD4+. SARS-CoV-2 specificity of second-wave clones peaking day 37 was unconfirmed. Mainly CM and EM harbored the contracting CD4+ clones; mainly EMRA harbored the CD8+ ones. Researchers found some responding clones in pre-infection memory, a sign that cross-reactive memory joined.

TCRdb recomputed calls from the 5' RACE reads with MiXCR, one row per CDR3 protein. The sample holds about 250,000 distinct CDR3 sequences, roughly 15% seen once. V shed 0 bases and J 4 bases; nucleotides not matched to a gene: 5. In germline, CDR1 is LGHDT, CDR2 YNNKEL (reference sequence). The CDR3 runs 15 residues. Concerning this clonotype itself: Its antigen is undetermined.

This chain links TRBV3-1 with TRBJ1-2, with 7 positions matching TRBD1. Sequenced sample: PBMCs or a T cell subset sorted from them (not recorded which). This clonotype originated in a man aged 18 to 29 who had mild COVID-19 (a few samples of this study predate the infection). Cell type and time point are not known. The CDR3 here is CASSQEPRGAYGYTF. In DNA, the CDR3 is TGTGCCAGCAGCCAAGAACCCAGGGGGGCCTATGGCTACACCTTC.